A single sample is the source of the 5 T cell receptor beta chains below, sequenced in a study of blood T cell repertoires in COVID-19. Assay used: immunoSEQ multiplex PCR; TCRdb lists only in-frame clones, some missing. The sample carries fewer than 300,000 clones, 65% to 90% recorded once. Sequenced input: peripheral blood. The origin of the receptors is a man aged 50-60 years with COVID-19, enrolled during active disease.

This clone appeared a few times. The chain recombines TRBV11-3 with TRBJ1-5; 8 bases are a match to TRBD1. This CDR3 has 17 amino acids. Germline trimming cut 2 bases from V and 0 bases from J; bases unmatched to any gene: 6. Germline CDR1 is SGHNT and CDR2 is YENEEA. CDR3 protein: CASSLIPTGASNQPQHF. CDR3 nucleotides: TGTGCCAGCAGCTTAATTCCGACAGGGGCTAGCAATCAGCCCCAGCATTTT.

J is TRBJ1-5 and V is TRBV30; 11 bases line up with TRBD1. V lost 2 bases to trimming and J lost 3 bases; unmatched junction nucleotides: 9. The germline V gene encodes CDR1 GTSNPN and CDR2 SVGIG (reference sequence). CDR3 size: 17 residues. The CDR3 sequence: CAWSSTGTGGVNQPQHF. CDR3 nucleotide sequence: TGTGCCTGGAGTTCCACCGGGACAGGGGGTGTCAATCAGCCCCAGCATTTT. The full variable domain, with the rest looked up from reference TRBV30 and TRBJ1-5, is SQTIHQWPATLVQPVGSPLSLECTVEGTSNPNLYWYRQAAGRGLQLLFYSVGIGQISSEVPQNLSASRPQDRQFILSSKKLLLSDSGFYLCAWSSTGTGGVNQPQHFGDGTRLSIL.

V gene TRBV6-5 combines with J gene TRBJ2-7; 11 nucleotides align to TRBD2. V lost 4 bases and J lost 7; bases outside the gene matches: 12. The CDR3 covers 16 residues. Per the germline V gene, CDR1 is MNHEY and CDR2 is SVGAGI. The CDR3 loop is CASSLTLTSGIGEQYF. Written as DNA, the CDR3 is TGTGCCAGCAGTTTAACCCTGACTAGCGGGATTGGGGAGCAGTACTTC.

This chain connects TRBV27 to TRBJ2-7, with a possible D match to TRBD1 (6 bases). The V gene's germline CDR1 is MNHEY and CDR2 SMNVEV (reference sequence). The V and J ends lost 5 bases and 3 bases respectively, with 20 bases between them. The CDR3 spans 16 residues. The CDR3 DNA follows: TGTGCCAGCAGTCCCGGACCCGGGACACTAAACTACGAGCAGTACTTC. This codes for CASSPGPGTLNYEQYF.

The rearrangement joins TRBV7-2 to TRBJ1-2; D is possibly TRBD1 (6 bases). Trimming pared 5 bases from V and 5 bases from J, leaving 12 bases between. Germline CDR1 is SGHTA and CDR2 is FQGNSA. The CDR3 runs to 13 residues. The CDR3 spells CASSTDSPYGYTF. DNA for the CDR3: TGTGCCAGCAGCACGGACAGCCCTTATGGCTACACCTTC.